This T cell receptor (beta chain) was identified during a study of blood T cell repertoires in COVID-19. Overall study: Material from acute and convalescent COVID-19 was sourced from the United States, Italy and Spain. PBMCs, B-cell-depleted T cells, or T cells provided the cDNA or gDNA that made up the material.

The method was immunoSEQ multiplex PCR; TCRdb's version includes in-frame clones alone and lacks a portion of them. The sample consists of about 160,000 clones, 82% of them appearing once. Only one count was recorded for this clone. It was during active infection that Seattle patients were enrolled and then longitudinally followed. The CDR3 loop spans 14 amino acids. Germline CDR1 is MNHEY and CDR2 is SVGAGI. V gave up 4 bases and J gave up 8 bases; unmatched junction bases: 5. The material sequenced was peripheral blood. V usage is TRBV6-5 and J usage is TRBJ2-3; TRBD2 matches at 11 bases. The TCR sequence derives from a woman in her 40s with COVID-19, enrolled during active disease. CDR3 DNA: TGTGCCAGCAGTTCCTGGCTAGCGGGAGGTACGCAGTATTTT. Protein: CASSSWLAGGTQYF.